This entry concerns a single T cell receptor beta chain. Its antigen is not known. This record belongs to a study of vaccination effects on CD4 cells after COVID-19. Overall study results and limits: After vaccination of healthy people, only 1 of 255 vaccine-induced clones cross-reacted with common cold coronaviruses. Early timepoints after infection were absent, and convalescent patients were few in the study.

The assay was immunoSEQ multiplex PCR, and TCRdb's table has in-frame clones only and misses some. Of 50,000 to 60,000 clones listed, about 78% are singletons. It was after approximately 11 days of culture that CD4+ T cells were isolated. All study participants received two doses of BNT162b2 or mRNA-1273 vaccine. Previously uninfected by SARS-CoV-2, the vaccine recipients also showed negative nucleocapsid antibodies. Half the medium was replaced with IL-2 medium on days 3 and 7. In germline, CDR1 is SGHTA, CDR2 FQGNSA. This CDR3 spans 15 amino acids. The junction had 10 bases not matched to a gene; V was cut back by 3 bases and J by 8 bases.

The genes are TRBV7-2 and TRBJ2-4; 7 bases are shared with TRBD2. This clonotype was obtained from a human donor who received a COVID-19 vaccine. The input for sequencing was CD4+ T cells from PBMCs cultured without peptide, taken after COVID-19 vaccination. For the CDR3, the DNA is TGTGCCAGCAGCTTCTCGGGGGGTCAGGGTGACATTCAGTACTTC. Its translation is CASSFSGGQGDIQYF. Variable domain in full (rest from reference TRBV7-2 and TRBJ2-4): GAGVSQSPSNKVTEKGKDVELRCDPISGHTALYWYRQSLGQGLEFLIYFQGNSAPDKSGLPSDRFSAERTGGSVSTLTIQRTQQEDSAVYLCASSFSGGQGDIQYFGAGTRLSVL.